The present T cell receptor beta chain was sequenced within a study of CD8 T cells in Susac syndrome. The CDR3 extends over 16 amino acids. Germline V gene data show CDR1 as SGHDN and CDR2 as FVKESK. V trimming: 2 bases; J trimming: 1 base; junction bases outside the gene matches: 4. Random hexamers were used to reverse transcribe an amount of about 0.45 to 1 ug RNA. The amplification used immunoSEQ multiplex PCR on TCR beta CDR3; it spanned 54 Vbeta and 13 Jbeta. A single record per CDR3 protein comes from TCRdb applying MiXCR to the immunoSEQ multiplex PCR reads. Of 330,000 or so distinct CDR3 sequences listed, roughly 85% are singletons. The authors carried out high-throughput sequencing of TCR beta. They applied it to CD8+ and CD4+ T cells obtained from blood.

This TCR was recovered from a human donor with multiple sclerosis. J is TRBJ2-1 and V is TRBV14; 8 bases align to TRBD2. Material: CD8+ T cells from PBMCs. The chain's CDR3 is CASSQRTSPSYNEQFF. CDR3 in DNA: TGTGCCAGCAGCCAACGGACTAGCCCGTCCTACAATGAGCAGTTCTTC.